This T cell receptor beta chain originates from a study of brain metastases from non-small cell lung cancer (dated by TCRdb to between 2018 and 2020). Background for the entire study: The study profiled the immune microenvironment of paired resected primary tumors and brain metastases taken from patients with non-small-cell lung cancer.

In the germline V gene (reference sequence), CDR1 corresponds to MNHEY and CDR2 to SMNVEV. V loses 10 bases at its end and J loses 5 bases; junction bases beyond the gene matches: 17. Including the terminal cysteine and phenylalanine, the CDR3 comprises 15 residues. Only the CDR3 part of the read is kept: 45 bases, read in frame from the first base. Library creation used the immunoSEQ multiplex PCR assay. T-cell receptor beta chain repertoire sequencing was carried out together with a 770-gene immune expression panel. TCRdb limited this immuneACCESS table to in-frame rearrangements with V and J called. A share of clones is missing; checked studies link under half to unresolved V genes, and the rest is unexplained. Present in this sample are some 1,500 clones, roughly 86% of which were seen just once. In total, the top ten clones hold more than 10% of the sample. The cohort comprised approximately 40 patients with surgically resected non-small-cell lung cancer who had both primary tumor and brain metastasis specimens.

On this clone itself: The antigen it recognizes is unknown. No base quality values were provided; no much bigger clone lies one nucleotide off.

The sequence came from a donor at least 40 years old with non-small cell lung cancer. The rearranged segments are TRBV27 and TRBJ2-7; 7 middle bases align to TRBD1. Sequencing was performed on tumor-adjacent normal tissue. The CDR3 here reads CATSPRQGRVNEQYF. In nucleotides, the sequence is TGTGCCACGTCCCCTAGACAGGGTCGGGTTAACGAGCAGTACTTC.